The sequence of this TCR beta chain was determined in a study of OX40 agonist ivuxolimab in advanced cancers. Trimming stripped 3 bases from V and 3 bases from J, with 11 bases between. CDR3 size: 14 residues. Germline V lookup: CDR1 LNHDA, CDR2 SQIVND (reference sequence). As for this clone: Its specificity is unknown.

Whole-study results and caveats: Among the lowest peripheral clonal expansion occurred in 0.1-3.0 mg/kg partial responders. Clones of CD4+ and CD8+ blood T cells grew by week 6 at doses of 0.1 to 3.0 mg/kg.

Here immunoSEQ multiplex PCR was the method, and the copy in TCRdb shows in-frame clones only, minus some. Of 75,000 to 100,000 clones in the sample, approximately 84% were seen once. Patients who had autoimmune disease history or got systemic immunosuppression were left out. The chain employs TRBV19 and TRBJ1-2; the D is unclear. The starting material was CD4+ or CD8+ T cells sorted from blood, obtained in a trial of the OX40 agonist ivuxolimab. This TCR was sampled from an adult with an advanced solid tumor such as melanoma, head and neck, liver or kidney cancer. CDR3 sequence (DNA): TGTGCCAGTAGTATGAGTGGGGAACACTATGGCTACACCTTC. Translating gives CASSMSGEHYGYTF.